The present TCR beta chain was sequenced within a study of blood T cell repertoires in COVID-19. In germline, CDR1 is MDHEN, CDR2 SYDVKM. Trimming stripped 5 bases from V and 3 bases from J, with 17 bases between. The CDR3 has 15 amino acids. This clone occurred once. Authors' data handling: Amplified reference gene primers provided the basis for estimating nucleated cell counts. Libraries were prepared by immunoSEQ multiplex PCR; TCRdb keeps only in-frame clonotypes and omits some of them. V, J and clone size reflect that table, while D and trimming were determined from the DNA. The repertoire holds 300,000 to 400,000 clones, with over 80% as singletons. Participant age was roughly 18 to 89 years, and participants resided in about 25 US areas. The study assigned cohorts using participant-reported clinical history.

The V and J genes are TRBV28 and TRBJ2-7, with D possibly matching TRBD1 (6 bases). The specimen was PBMCs or T cells enriched from blood (not recorded which). This sequence originates from a man younger than 45 who had recovered from COVID-19. CDR3 region: CASSPLATGNYEQYF. In DNA, the CDR3 is TGTGCCAGCAGTCCCCTTGCTACAGGGAACTACGAGCAGTACTTC.